The source of this T cell receptor beta chain is a study of OX40 agonist ivuxolimab in advanced cancers. Trimming at V came to 0 bases and at J to 4 bases, leaving 8 bases not matched to a gene. Per germline, CDR1 MGHRA and CDR2 YSYEKL. The CDR3 extends over 18 amino acids. The repertoire was sequenced with immunoSEQ multiplex PCR; TCRdb's copy has only in-frame clones and lacks some. Seen here are tens of thousands of clones, more than 80% observed once, and the top ten hold nearly 0.7%. This chain uses TRBV4-1 with TRBJ1-5; 11 positions agree with TRBD1. This clonotype originated in an adult with an advanced solid tumor such as melanoma, head and neck, liver or kidney cancer. The sequencing used CD4+ or CD8+ T cells sorted from blood, collected in a trial of the OX40 agonist ivuxolimab. In DNA form, the CDR3 reads TGCGCCAGCAGCCAAGATAAAGGGGACAGGGGGGAAAATCAGCCCCAGCATTTT. Translation gives CASSQDKGDRGENQPQHF.